There are a few counts of the clone carrying this TCR beta chain. The sample originates from a study of OX40 agonist ivuxolimab in advanced cancers. Measured with immunoSEQ multiplex PCR; TCRdb has only the in-frame clones, and not every one. In the table there are around 64,000 clones, approximately 84% of which are singletons. There are 13 residues in the CDR3. V shed 8 bases and J 3 bases; nucleotides not matched to a gene: 4. Germline V gene lookup returns CDR1 SGHAT and CDR2 FQDESV (reference sequence). This rearrangement joins TRBV11-1 to TRBJ1-2; 9 nucleotides align to TRBD1. The origin of this receptor is an adult with an advanced solid tumor such as melanoma, head and neck, liver or kidney cancer. The sample consisted of CD4+ or CD8+ T cells sorted from blood, taken in a trial of the OX40 agonist ivuxolimab. This chain's CDR3 is CASGTGNDYGYTF. The CDR3 DNA is TGTGCCAGCGGGACAGGGAACGACTATGGCTACACCTTC.